This TCR beta chain comes out of a study of blood T cell repertoires in COVID-19. Germline assignment: CDR1 LGHDT and CDR2 YNNKEL (reference sequence). This CDR3 is 14 amino acids long. Trimming removed 6 bases at V and 6 bases at J, with 17 bases between. Sequencing used immunoSEQ multiplex PCR; TCRdb keeps in-frame clones, though not all of them. The sample includes over 65,000 clones, about nine tenths seen only once; the top ten take more than 1%. The sequence was obtained from a human donor in a cohort sampled during active COVID-19. Input material: peripheral blood. J is TRBJ1-2 and V is TRBV3-1 (or the pseudogene TRBV3-2), with D possibly TRBD1 on 6 matching bases. The CDR3 protein is CASSQGQGWDGYTF. In DNA, the CDR3 is TGTGCCAGCAGTCAGGGGCAGGGATGGGATGGCTACACCTTC.